This passage covers 25 T cell receptor beta chains from one sample sequenced in a study of T cells expressing NK-cell markers. TCRdb reprocessed the 5' RACE reads and reports one entry per CDR3 protein, with no DNA. The record lists about 450,000 distinct CDR3 sequences, of which the ten most abundant hold 6% to 8%. What was sequenced was blood T cells: a sorted CD56 or NKG2C T cell subset, CD4+ or CD8+ T cells, or bulk PBMC T cells (not recorded which). The receptors here all came from a woman aged 18 to 75 in good health.

The V call is TRBV11-2, the J call TRBJ1-2; the TRBD1 assignment by TCRdb is unverifiable without DNA. Germline-derived CDR1 and CDR2 are SGHAT and FQNNGV. The CDR3 consists of 16 residues. Here the CDR3 reads CASSLDGTALNYGYTF.

This chain connects TRBV4-3 to TRBJ2-3; TCRdb's D gene call, TRBD1, goes unchecked for lack of DNA. This CDR3 region has 15 residues. Germline CDR1 is LGHNA and CDR2 is YSLEER. CDR3 sequence reads: CASSQFGQARDTQYF.

The chain recombines TRBV12-3 or TRBV12-4 with TRBJ2-1. CDR3 length: 12 residues. CDR3 protein: CASSPRDNEQFF.

The V call is TRBV7-3, the J call TRBJ2-1. This CDR3 is built from 15 residues. Germline V lookup: CDR1 SGHTA, CDR2 FQGTGA. CDR3 in amino acids: CASSPLPDTNNEQFF.

The gene calls are TRBV6-5 and TRBJ2-3; TCRdb's assignment of TRBD1 cannot be checked, as there is no DNA. This CDR3 contains 15 residues. CDR1 is MNHEY and CDR2 is SVGAGI in the germline V gene. The chain's CDR3 is CASIIRDTFTDTQYF.

The J gene is TRBJ1-1, the V gene TRBV3-1; TCRdb proposes TRBD1, but this gene call is untestable without DNA. Germline values: CDR1 LGHDT, CDR2 YNNKEL (reference sequence). The CDR3 runs 15 residues. The chain's CDR3 is CASSRTDLPRIRAFF.

The CDR3 spells CASSRGTGGRDTEAFF. The chain combines TRBV12-3 or TRBV12-4 with TRBJ1-1; TCRdb proposes TRBD1, but this gene call is untestable without DNA. This CDR3 is 16 amino acids long.

The genes are TRBV6-5 and TRBJ1-2; the D call from TCRdb, TRBD1, cannot be confirmed without DNA. The CDR3 extends over 13 amino acids. CDR1 MNHEY and CDR2 SVGAGI come from the germline V gene. This CDR3 is CASSYSDSSRYTF.

The chain recombines TRBV12-3 or TRBV12-4 with TRBJ2-1; TCRdb's D gene call, TRBD2, goes unchecked for lack of DNA. The CDR3 covers 16 residues. CDR3 loop: CASSRGLAGGHNEQFF.

The chain combines TRBV18 with TRBJ2-1; TCRdb's D call of TRBD1 is untestable without DNA. CDR1 and CDR2 from the germline V gene are KGHSH and LQKENI. The CDR3 is 15 amino acids. This CDR3 is CASSPPGTLNNEQFF. The full variable domain, completed using reference TRBV18 and TRBJ2-1, is NAGVMQNPRHLVRRRGQEARLRCSPMKGHSHVYWYRQLPEEGLKFMVYLQKENIIDESGMPKERFSAEFPKEGPSILRIQQVVRGDSAAYFCASSPPGTLNNEQFFGPGTRLTVL.

The chain couples TRBV5-1 to TRBJ1-4. The germline V gene encodes CDR1 SGHRS and CDR2 YFSETQ. This CDR3 region has 14 residues. CDR3 sequence: CASTNTGLNEKLFF.

The rearrangement links TRBV20-1 to TRBJ1-5; TCRdb proposes TRBD1, but this gene call is untestable without DNA. Germline values: CDR1 DFQATT, CDR2 SNEGSKA (reference sequence). The CDR3 contains 12 residues. CDR3 region: CSAQGRGQPQHF.

V is TRBV7-2 and J is TRBJ2-3; checking the TCRdb D call of TRBD1 is not possible without DNA. The CDR3 spans 14 residues. Per the germline V gene, CDR1 is SGHTA and CDR2 is FQGNSA. The CDR3 is CASSWYRGTDTQYF.

The chain recombines TRBV6-1 with TRBJ1-2; TCRdb reports TRBD1, a call that lacks DNA to check it against. Germline assignment: CDR1 MNHNS and CDR2 SASEGT. The CDR3 runs to 13 residues. CDR3: CASHPTGLYGYTF.

The V and J genes are TRBV7-2 and TRBJ2-7; TCRdb returns TRBD2, unconfirmable since there is no DNA. CDR1 and CDR2 from the germline V gene are SGHTA and FQGNSA. This CDR3 contains 16 residues. CDR3 amino acids: CASSWGTSTAGYEQYF.

This rearrangement joins TRBV20-1 to TRBJ1-2; there is no DNA to check the TCRdb D call of TRBD1. The CDR3 sequence is 15 residues long. The germline V gene encodes CDR1 DFQATT and CDR2 SNEGSKA (reference sequence). The CDR3 sequence: CSAQGQGTFYYGYTF.

The V and J genes are TRBV5-1 and TRBJ2-6. The CDR3 has 17 residues. CDR1 is SGHRS and CDR2 is YFSETQ in the germline V gene. The CDR3 region is CASSLEPQGAGANVLTF.

The J gene is TRBJ2-4, the V gene TRBV7-8. The germline V gene has CDR1 SGHVS and CDR2 FQNEAQ. CDR3 length: 15 residues. The CDR3 region is CASSLDTVAKNIQYF.

The chain has TRBV20-1 and TRBJ2-3; the TCRdb call, TRBD2, lacks DNA for checking. CDR1 is DFQATT, CDR2 SNEGSKA, per germline (reference sequence). The CDR3 is 15 amino acids. The CDR3 region is CSASLGLASTDTQYF.

The chain couples TRBV5-1 to TRBJ2-3. The CDR3 covers 13 residues. The germline gives CDR1 SGHRS, CDR2 YFSETQ. The CDR3 spells CASSFPVRDTQYF. Variable domain in full (rest from reference TRBV5-1 and TRBJ2-3): KAGVTQTPRYLIKTRGQQVTLSCSPISGHRSVSWYQQTPGQGLQFLFEYFSETQRNKGNFPGRFSGRQFSNSRSEMNVSTLELGDSALYLCASSFPVRDTQYFGPGTRLTVL.

The rearrangement uses TRBV27 and TRBJ2-1; as DNA is missing, the TRBD2 call by TCRdb cannot be tested. CDR1 and CDR2 from the germline V gene are MNHEY and SMNVEV (reference sequence). The CDR3 spans 15 residues. CDR3 residues: CASSHTAGGFGEQFF.

This chain joins TRBV12-3 or TRBV12-4 and TRBJ1-1; TCRdb reports TRBD1, a call that lacks DNA to check it against. CDR3 length equals 15 residues. The CDR3 here is CASSSAQGAHAEAFF.

V and J are TRBV11-1 and TRBJ2-1; TCRdb reports TRBD1, a call that lacks DNA to check it against. The CDR3 runs 21 residues. CDR1 is SGHAT, CDR2 FQDESV, per germline (reference sequence). CDR3 residues: CASSSRKGQGGRNSSYNEQFF. Complete variable domain (other parts from reference TRBV11-1 and TRBJ2-1): EAEVAQSPRYKITEKSQAVAFWCDPISGHATLYWYRQILGQGPELLVQFQDESVVDDSQLPKDRFSAERLKGVDSTLKIQPAELGDSAMYLCASSSRKGQGGRNSSYNEQFFGPGTRLTVL.

The genes are TRBV9 and TRBJ1-1; with no DNA, the TCRdb D assignment of TRBD1 cannot be verified. The CDR3 runs to 17 residues. CDR1 and CDR2 (germline): SGDLS, YYNGEE. The CDR3 protein is CASSVVSRGGMNTEAFF.

The chain uses TRBV10-3 and TRBJ2-6. Per the germline V gene, CDR1 is ENHRY and CDR2 is SYGVKD. This CDR3 region has 14 residues. The CDR3 sequence is CAILDSAGANVLTF.